A selection of T cell receptor beta chains follows, all from one sample in a study of beta chain features in type 1 diabetes. This table comes from immunoSEQ multiplex PCR, and its TCRdb copy is limited to in-frame clones, with some not included. The repertoire includes about 740,000 clones, over 10% of them detected once, and approximately 0.02% sits in the top ten. Sequencing input: naive CD4+ T cells from blood. The source is a man aged 18-30 years with type 1 diabetes. CDR3s include the opening cysteine and the closing phenylalanine or tryptophan. The D gene is left open where the match is weak. A row's size may be missing; if present it is once, few, many or a size class.

v_gene	abundance	j_gene	d_gene	CDR3aa	CDR3nt
TRBV6-5	-	TRBJ1-1	-	CASSQQGNTEAFF	TGTGCCAGCAGTCAACAGGGGAACACTGAAGCTTTCTTT
TRBV6-6	-	TRBJ1-1	-	CASSYSSVTNTEAFF	TGTGCCAGCAGTTACTCGAGTGTGACGAACACTGAAGCTTTCTTT
TRBV27	-	TRBJ2-2	-	CASTGGRGPGLELFF	TGTGCCAGCACTGGGGGTCGTGGACCGGGACTGGAGCTGTTTTTT
TRBV5-1	few	TRBJ1-5	-	CASSLAADSNQPQHF	TGCGCCAGCAGCTTGGCGGCGGATAGCAATCAGCCCCAGCATTTT
TRBV20-1	few	TRBJ1-2	-	CSATRGRGYTF	TGCAGTGCTACCCGAGGCCGGGGCTACACCTTC
TRBV5-6	few	TRBJ2-7	-	CASSATGYEQYF	TGTGCCAGCAGCGCGACAGGTTACGAGCAGTACTTC
TRBV7-9	-	TRBJ1-2	-	CASKREPTQDGYTF	TGTGCCAGTAAAAGGGAGCCTACCCAGGATGGCTACACCTTC
TRBV11-2	few	TRBJ1-1	-	CASSLDGNTEAFF	TGTGCCAGCAGCTTAGACGGGAACACTGAAGCTTTCTTT
TRBV19	few	TRBJ2-1	TRBD1	CASSIDRQGPYNEQFF	TGTGCCAGTAGTATAGATCGACAGGGGCCCTACAATGAGCAGTTCTTC
TRBV4-1	-	TRBJ2-7	-	CASSQVLEEKQYF	TGCGCCAGCAGCCAAGTGCTTGAGGAGAAGCAGTACTTC
TRBV4-1	few	TRBJ1-2	-	CASSQANGGNYGYTF	TGCGCCAGCAGCCAAGCAAACGGGGGGAACTATGGCTACACCTTC
TRBV4-1	few	TRBJ2-2	TRBD2	CASSQDRTSGGAPGELFF	TGCGCCAGCAGCCAAGACCGGACTAGCGGGGGGGCCCCCGGGGAGCTGTTTTTT
TRBV29-1	-	TRBJ2-7	-	CSATRGYEQYF	TGCAGCGCCACAAGGGGTTACGAGCAGTACTTC